This entry lists 14 T cell receptor beta chains sequenced from one sample in a study of identical twins. TCRdb re-called the 5' RACE reads through MiXCR, storing one row per CDR3 protein. The data contain 690,000 or so distinct CDR3 sequences, around 8.6% of them seen just once; the ten biggest clones take up 0.75% to 1%. This same sample was also taken into another study, of yellow fever vaccine responses in identical twins.

The source material was PBMCs. These receptors originate from a young woman in good health.

This clonotype came up a few times. This chain uses TRBV29-1 with TRBJ2-7, with TRBD1 as a possible D gene (6 bases). V was trimmed by 5 bases and J by 6 bases, leaving 20 bases between them. This CDR3 region has 14 residues. The germline gives CDR1 SQVTM, CDR2 ANQGSEA. The CDR3 sequence: CSVLRAGVLGEQYF. The DNA for the CDR3 is TGCAGCGTTCTCCGCGCAGGGGTACTGGGCGAGCAGTACTTC.

This clonotype was found many times. The rearrangement links TRBV29-1 to TRBJ2-3, with 11 bases identical to TRBD2. Germline trimming cut 6 bases from V and 2 bases from J; bases unmatched to any gene: 10. The CDR3 is 16 residues long. Germline CDR1 SQVTM, CDR2 ANQGSEA. CDR3 residues: CSVNRLAGRDTDTQYF. The CDR3 nucleotides are TGCAGCGTAAACCGACTAGCGGGGAGAGACACAGATACGCAGTATTTT.

In its sample, this clonotype was seen many times. The V call is TRBV5-1, the J call TRBJ2-6; D remains unclear. The CDR3 has 13 residues. Per the germline V gene, CDR1 is SGHRS and CDR2 is YFSETQ. Trimming shortened V by 4 bases and J by 0 bases, and 2 bases separated the two germline ends. The CDR3 coding sequence is TGCGCCAGCAGCCTCTCTGGGGCCAACGTCCTGACTTTC. This translates into CASSLSGANVLTF.

This clonotype has just a few counts. This rearrangement joins TRBV28 to TRBJ2-7, with 10 positions matching TRBD2. Germline loops: CDR1 MDHEN, CDR2 SYDVKM. The CDR3 runs 15 residues. V shed 6 bases and J 3 bases; nucleotides not matched to a gene: 8. The CDR3 protein is CASSTSSGSIYEQYF. CDR3 nucleotide sequence: TGTGCCAGCAGCACCTCTAGCGGGAGCATCTACGAGCAGTACTTC.

This clonotype was seen a handful of times. This chain joins TRBV5-6 and TRBJ2-7; D possibly corresponds to TRBD1 (5 bases). The CDR3 consists of 17 residues. Germline CDR1 reads SGHDT; CDR2 reads YYEEEE. V was clipped by 1 base and J by 0 bases, with 17 bases between them. The CDR3 nucleotides read TGTGCCAGCAGCTTGTTTTCGGTTAGACAGAGCTCCTACGAGCAGTACTTC. The encoded protein is CASSLFSVRQSSYEQYF.

This clonotype was detected only a few times. J is TRBJ1-1 and V is TRBV20-1; no clear D. The CDR3 has 15 residues. CDR1 and CDR2 (germline): DFQATT, SNEGSKA (reference sequence). Trimming removed 6 bases at V and 3 bases at J, with 20 bases between. This chain's CDR3 is CSARRSGGVDTEAFF. The CDR3 region has the DNA TGCAGTGCCAGACGTTCCGGCGGGGTCGACACTGAAGCTTTCTTT.

This clonotype was counted ten times or more. The chain links TRBV5-1 to TRBJ2-7; no reliable D call. Germline V CDR1 and CDR2: SGHRS, YFSETQ. V was shortened by 3 bases and J by 2 bases, with 12 bases between the two germline ends. The CDR3 is 14 residues long. The CDR3 DNA is TGCGCCAGCAGCTCCTCCGGGCCCGCCTACGAGCAGTACTTC. Translated: CASSSSGPAYEQYF.

The chain is built from TRBV28 and TRBJ2-2, with a tentative D call TRBD1 (6 bases). CDR3 length equals 16 residues. The V end lost 2 bases, the J end lost 1 base, and 11 bases lay between the germline ends. The germline V gene has CDR1 MDHEN and CDR2 SYDVKM. The DNA of the CDR3 is TGTGCCAGCAGTTTAGTAGCCAGGGGGAACACCGGGGAGCTGTTTTTT. This encodes CASSLVARGNTGELFF.

This clonotype occurred a few times. The rearrangement links TRBV7-3 to TRBJ2-1; TRBD2 is a possible D gene (6 bases). CDR1 and CDR2 from the germline V gene are SGHTA and FQGTGA. Between the trimmed V and J ends, which lost 6 bases and 10 bases, there was a span of 16 bases. There are 13 residues in the CDR3. CDR3 protein: CASSIVGEEEQFF. The CDR3, as DNA: TGTGCCAGCAGTATCGTAGGGGAGGAAGAGCAGTTCTTC.

This clonotype occurred many times. The chain joins TRBV20-1 to TRBJ2-7; 7 bases are a match to TRBD2. V shed 6 bases, J shed 4 bases, and the junction held 6 bases outside the gene matches. Germline loops: CDR1 DFQATT, CDR2 SNEGSKA (reference sequence). The CDR3 contains 12 residues. The CDR3 DNA reads as TGCAGTGCGCGGGAGTTCCGTTACGAGCAGTACTTC. Its translation: CSAREFRYEQYF.

The CDR3 is CASSYSRLLSYEQYF. The CDR3 region has the DNA TGTGCCAGCAGTTACTCGCGTCTTTTGAGCTACGAGCAGTACTTC. The chain uses TRBV6-5 and TRBJ2-7, with D uncertain. CDR1 and CDR2 from the germline V gene are MNHEY and SVGAGI. Deletions cut 0 bases from V and 3 bases from J, with 12 bases between. The CDR3 spans 15 residues.

This clonotype was counted at least ten times. One end of the junction is discordant with germline, which a read error may explain. This chain connects TRBV7-7 to TRBJ2-5; TRBD2 aligns across 7 bases. The CDR3 runs 13 residues. Germline V gives CDR1 SSHAT, CDR2 FNYEAQ (reference sequence). CDR3 in DNA: TGTGCTAGCAGTTGGGGGGGCCAAGAGACCCAGTACTTC. It yields the protein CASSWGGQETQYF.

The rearrangement joins TRBV7-2 to TRBJ2-2; TRBD1 agrees at 7 bases. V lost 5 bases and J lost 5; bases outside the gene matches: 5. This CDR3 contains 14 residues. Germline values: CDR1 SGHTA, CDR2 FQGNSA. CDR3 bases: TGTGCCAGCAGCCGGGACAGCCCAACCGGGGAGCTGTTTTTT. Translating it yields CASSRDSPTGELFF.

The rearrangement uses TRBV13 and TRBJ2-3; 7 bases agree with TRBD1. The CDR3 has 18 residues. The V segment lost 5 bases and the J segment 0 bases; nucleotides outside the gene matches: 14. In germline, CDR1 is PRHDT, CDR2 FYEKMQ (reference sequence). The CDR3, as DNA: TGTGCCAGCAGCGTTTGGTCCCACAGGGACAGTAGCACAGATACGCAGTATTTT. Translation gives CASSVWSHRDSSTDTQYF.